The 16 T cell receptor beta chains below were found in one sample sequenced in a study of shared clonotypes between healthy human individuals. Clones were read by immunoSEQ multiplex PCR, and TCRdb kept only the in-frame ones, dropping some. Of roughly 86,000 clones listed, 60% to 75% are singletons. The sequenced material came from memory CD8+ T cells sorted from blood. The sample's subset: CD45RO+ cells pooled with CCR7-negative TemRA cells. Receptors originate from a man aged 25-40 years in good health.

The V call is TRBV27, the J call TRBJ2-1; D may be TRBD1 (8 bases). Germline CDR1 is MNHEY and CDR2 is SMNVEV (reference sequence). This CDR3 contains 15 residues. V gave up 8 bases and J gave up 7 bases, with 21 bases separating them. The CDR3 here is CASRLSTGGGNEQFF. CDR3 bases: TGTGCCAGCCGACTAAGCACAGGGGGAGGGAATGAGCAGTTCTTC.

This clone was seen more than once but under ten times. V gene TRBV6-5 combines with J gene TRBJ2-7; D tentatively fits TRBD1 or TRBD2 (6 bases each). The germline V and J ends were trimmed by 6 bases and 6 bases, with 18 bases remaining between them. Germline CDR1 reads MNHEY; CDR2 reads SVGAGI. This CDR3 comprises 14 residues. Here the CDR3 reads CASSPGWGAREQYF. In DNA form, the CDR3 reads TGTGCCAGCAGCCCCGGGTGGGGGGCGCGCGAGCAGTACTTC.

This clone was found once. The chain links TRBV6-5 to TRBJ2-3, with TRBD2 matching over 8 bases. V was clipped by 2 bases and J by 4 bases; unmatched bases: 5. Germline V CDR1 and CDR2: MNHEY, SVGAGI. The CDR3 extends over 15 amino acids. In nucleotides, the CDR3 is TGTGCCAGCAGTTACAGCCGGGAGGGTCCAGATACGCAGTATTTT. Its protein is CASSYSREGPDTQYF.

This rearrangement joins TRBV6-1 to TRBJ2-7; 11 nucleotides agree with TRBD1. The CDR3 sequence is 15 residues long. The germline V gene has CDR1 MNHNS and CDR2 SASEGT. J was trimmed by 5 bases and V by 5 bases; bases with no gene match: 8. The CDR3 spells CASSIAGTGGHEQYF. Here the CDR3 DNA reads TGTGCCAGCAGTATCGCCGGGACAGGGGGACACGAGCAGTACTTC.

The DNA for the CDR3 is TGTGCCAGCAGGCGGACCTCTGACTCTGGGGCCAACGTCCTGACTTTC. Translated, it gives CASRRTSDSGANVLTF. The V call is TRBV28, the J call TRBJ2-6; the D is unclear. Germline loops: CDR1 MDHEN, CDR2 SYDVKM. The CDR3 is 16 amino acids. Trimming stripped 6 bases from V and 0 bases from J, with 12 bases between.

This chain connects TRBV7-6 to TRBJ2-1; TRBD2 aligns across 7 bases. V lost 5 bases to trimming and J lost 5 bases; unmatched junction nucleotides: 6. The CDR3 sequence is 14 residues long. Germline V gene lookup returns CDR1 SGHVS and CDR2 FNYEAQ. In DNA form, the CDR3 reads TGTGCCAGCAGCCAAAGGGGACTACACAATGAGCAGTTCTTC. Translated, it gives CASSQRGLHNEQFF.

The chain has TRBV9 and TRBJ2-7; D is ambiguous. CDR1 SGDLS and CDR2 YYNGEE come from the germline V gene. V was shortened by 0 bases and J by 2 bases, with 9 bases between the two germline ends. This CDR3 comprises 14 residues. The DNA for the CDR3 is TGTGCCAGCAGCGTAGGTCAGAGTACCTACGAGCAGTACTTC. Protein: CASSVGQSTYEQYF.

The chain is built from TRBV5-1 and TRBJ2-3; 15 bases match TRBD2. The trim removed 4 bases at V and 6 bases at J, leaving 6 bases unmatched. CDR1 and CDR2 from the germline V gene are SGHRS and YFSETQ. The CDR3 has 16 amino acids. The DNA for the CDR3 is TGCGCCAGCAGCACAGGACTAGCGGGAGGGAAGGATACGCAGTATTTT. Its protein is CASSTGLAGGKDTQYF.

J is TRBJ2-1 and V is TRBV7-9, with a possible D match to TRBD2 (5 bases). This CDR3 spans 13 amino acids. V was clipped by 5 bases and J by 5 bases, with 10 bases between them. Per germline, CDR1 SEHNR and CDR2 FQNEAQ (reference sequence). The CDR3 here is CASSKPGNNEQFF. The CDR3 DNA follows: TGTGCCAGCAGCAAACCCGGGAACAATGAGCAGTTCTTC.

CDR3 region: CASSQGLAGVNEQFF. DNA of the CDR3: TGTGCCAGCAGCCAGGGACTAGCGGGAGTCAATGAGCAGTTCTTC. The chain joins TRBV7-3 to TRBJ2-1, with TRBD2 identical over 14 bases. CDR3 length: 15 residues. The junction had 3 bases not matched to a gene; V was cut back by 5 bases and J by 6 bases. CDR1 is SGHTA, CDR2 FQGTGA, per germline.

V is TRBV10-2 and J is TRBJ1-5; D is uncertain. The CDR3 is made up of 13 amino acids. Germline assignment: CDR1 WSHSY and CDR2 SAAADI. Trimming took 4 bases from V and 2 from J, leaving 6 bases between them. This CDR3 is CASSGEGNQPQHF. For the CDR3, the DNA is TGCGCCAGCAGTGGCGAGGGCAATCAGCCCCAGCATTTT.

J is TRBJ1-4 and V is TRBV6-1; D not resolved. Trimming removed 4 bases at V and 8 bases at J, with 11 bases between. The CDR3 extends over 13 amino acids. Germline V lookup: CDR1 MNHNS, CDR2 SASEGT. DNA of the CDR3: TGTGCCAGCAGTGTGGGCGTCTACGAAAAACTGTTTTTT. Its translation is CASSVGVYEKLFF.

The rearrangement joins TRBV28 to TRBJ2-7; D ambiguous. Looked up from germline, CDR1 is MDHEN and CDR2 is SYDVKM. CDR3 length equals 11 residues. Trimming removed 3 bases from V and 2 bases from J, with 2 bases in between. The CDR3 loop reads CASSFAYEQYF. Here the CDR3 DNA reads TGTGCCAGCAGTTTCGCCTACGAGCAGTACTTC.

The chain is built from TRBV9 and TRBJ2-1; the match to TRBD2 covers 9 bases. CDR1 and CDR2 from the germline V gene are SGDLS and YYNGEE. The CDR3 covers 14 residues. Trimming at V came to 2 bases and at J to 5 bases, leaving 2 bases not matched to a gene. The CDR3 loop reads CASSVLAGNNEQFF. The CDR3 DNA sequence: TGTGCCAGCAGCGTCCTAGCGGGGAACAATGAGCAGTTCTTC.

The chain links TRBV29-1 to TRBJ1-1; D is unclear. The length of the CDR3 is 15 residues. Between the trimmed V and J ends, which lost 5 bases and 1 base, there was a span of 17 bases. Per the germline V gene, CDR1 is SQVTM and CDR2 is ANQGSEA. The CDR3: CSVRSGRRSNTEAFF. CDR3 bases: TGCAGCGTTAGATCGGGCAGAAGATCGAACACTGAAGCTTTCTTT.

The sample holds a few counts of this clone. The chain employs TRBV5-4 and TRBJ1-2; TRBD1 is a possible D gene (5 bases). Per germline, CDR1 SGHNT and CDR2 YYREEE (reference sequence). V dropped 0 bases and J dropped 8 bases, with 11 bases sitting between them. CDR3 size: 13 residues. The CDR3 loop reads CASSLVVGAGYTF. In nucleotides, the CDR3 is TGTGCCAGCAGCTTGGTAGTTGGGGCGGGCTACACCTTC.